This is a list of T cell receptor beta chains from one sample in a study of cytomegalovirus exposure and HLA in healthy donors. The assay was immunoSEQ multiplex PCR, and TCRdb's table has in-frame clones only and misses some. This table has some 180,000 clones, around 75% appearing once. The sample taken for sequencing was PBMCs. These receptors were collected from a male donor in good health and CMV-seronegative. Each CDR3 is given with its conserved first and last residue. D genes are given only for firm matches. Not every row has a clone size; where given, it reads once, few, many or a size class.

d_gene: TRBD1
j_gene: TRBJ1-5
v_gene: TRBV28
abundance: .
CDR3aa: CASSSRDRVQPQHF
CDR3nt: TGTGCCAGCAGTTCACGGGACAGGGTTCAGCCCCAGCATTTT

d_gene: .
j_gene: TRBJ1-5
v_gene: TRBV19
abundance: .
CDR3aa: CASSVGTLSNQPQHF
CDR3nt: TGTGCCAGTAGTGTCGGGACACTTAGCAATCAGCCCCAGCATTTT

d_gene: TRBD1
j_gene: TRBJ1-2
v_gene: TRBV19
abundance: few
CDR3aa: CASSPGTGYGYTF
CDR3nt: TGTGCCAGTAGTCCGGGGACAGGCTATGGCTACACCTTC

d_gene: .
j_gene: TRBJ1-5
v_gene: TRBV6-5
abundance: .
CDR3aa: CASSEGRAPSPQHF
CDR3nt: TGTGCCAGCAGTGAAGGCAGGGCCCCTTCGCCCCAGCATTTT

d_gene: TRBD1
j_gene: TRBJ2-1
v_gene: TRBV29-1
abundance: few
CDR3aa: CSVDGDRAVGLYREQFF
CDR3nt: TGCAGCGTTGATGGGGACAGGGCCGTCGGGCTATACAGGGAGCAGTTCTTC

d_gene: .
j_gene: TRBJ2-7
v_gene: TRBV6-1
abundance: few
CDR3aa: CATMDSPTYEQYF
CDR3nt: TGTGCCACCATGGACTCCCCAACCTACGAGCAGTACTTC

d_gene: TRBD1
j_gene: TRBJ2-7
v_gene: TRBV28
abundance: .
CDR3aa: CASSPHRGPYEQYF
CDR3nt: TGTGCCAGCAGCCCGCACAGGGGGCCGTACGAGCAGTACTTC

d_gene: TRBD1
j_gene: TRBJ1-2
v_gene: TRBV5-1
abundance: .
CDR3aa: CASSLEAGGERGGYTF
CDR3nt: TGCGCCAGCAGCTTGGAGGCAGGGGGCGAACGGGGTGGCTACACCTTC

d_gene: .
j_gene: TRBJ1-5
v_gene: TRBV6-1
abundance: .
CDR3aa: CASSPVGVGNQPQHF
CDR3nt: TGTGCCAGCAGTCCCGTAGGGGTTGGGAATCAGCCCCAGCATTTT

d_gene: .
j_gene: TRBJ1-2
v_gene: TRBV6-1
abundance: .
CDR3aa: CASSLGREVPGGYTF
CDR3nt: TGTGCCAGCAGTCTGGGACGGGAGGTCCCAGGTGGCTACACCTTC

d_gene: .
j_gene: TRBJ1-5
v_gene: TRBV19
abundance: once
CDR3aa: CASSSQRASLQSAQHF
CDR3nt: TGTGCCAGTAGTTCCCAGCGGGCCTCCCTACAATCAGCCCAGCATTTT

d_gene: TRBD1
j_gene: TRBJ1-2
v_gene: TRBV7-9
abundance: .
CDR3aa: CASSWTGSNYGYTF
CDR3nt: TGTGCCAGCAGCTGGACAGGGTCCAACTATGGCTACACCTTC

d_gene: .
j_gene: TRBJ1-3
v_gene: TRBV5-1
abundance: once
CDR3aa: CASSPQGPYSGNTIYF
CDR3nt: TGCGCCAGCAGCCCTCAGGGGCCGTACTCTGGAAACACCATATATTTT

d_gene: .
j_gene: TRBJ1-5
v_gene: TRBV30
abundance: .
CDR3aa: CAWSDSGIAQHF
CDR3nt: TGTGCCTGGAGTGATAGCGGGATAGCCCAGCATTTT

d_gene: .
j_gene: TRBJ2-2
v_gene: TRBV7-3
abundance: .
CDR3aa: CASSPRAGTNTGELFF
CDR3nt: TGTGCCAGCAGCCCCAGGGCGGGAACGAACACCGGGGAGCTGTTTTTT

d_gene: .
j_gene: TRBJ1-5
v_gene: TRBV6-5
abundance: .
CDR3aa: CASSSRRQHNQPQHF
CDR3nt: TGTGCCAGCAGTTCCCGCCGACAGCACAATCAGCCCCAGCATTTT

d_gene: .
j_gene: TRBJ2-7
v_gene: TRBV15
abundance: .
CDR3aa: CATSSSSYEQYF
CDR3nt: TGTGCCACCAGCAGCAGCTCCTACGAGCAGTACTTC

d_gene: TRBD1
j_gene: TRBJ2-7
v_gene: TRBV27
abundance: few
CDR3aa: CASSQGADEQYF
CDR3nt: TGTGCCAGCAGCCAGGGGGCCGACGAGCAGTACTTC

d_gene: .
j_gene: TRBJ2-2
v_gene: TRBV27
abundance: once
CDR3aa: CASSLSNGELFF
CDR3nt: TGTGCCAGCAGTTTATCTAACGGGGAGCTGTTTTTT

d_gene: TRBD1
j_gene: TRBJ1-2
v_gene: TRBV19
abundance: .
CDR3aa: CASSMGVDRANYGYTF
CDR3nt: TGTGCCAGTAGTATGGGAGTGGACAGGGCTAACTATGGCTACACCTTC

d_gene: .
j_gene: TRBJ1-2
v_gene: TRBV4-1
abundance: .
CDR3aa: CASSQARRTGAGYGYTF
CDR3nt: TGCGCCAGCAGCCAAGCTAGGCGCACAGGCGCAGGCTATGGCTACACCTTC

d_gene: .
j_gene: TRBJ1-5
v_gene: TRBV5-1
abundance: few
CDR3aa: CASSSTTGINQPQHF
CDR3nt: TGCGCCAGCAGCTCGACGACAGGTATCAATCAGCCCCAGCATTTT

d_gene: TRBD2
j_gene: TRBJ2-1
v_gene: TRBV19
abundance: .
CDR3aa: CASSNLRGRVNNEQFF
CDR3nt: TGTGCCAGTAGTAATCTTCGCGGGAGGGTTAACAATGAGCAGTTCTTC

d_gene: .
j_gene: TRBJ1-4
v_gene: TRBV5-8
abundance: .
CDR3aa: CASSLGGRPTNEKLFF
CDR3nt: TGTGCCAGCAGCTTGGGAGGGAGGCCAACTAATGAAAAACTGTTTTTT

d_gene: .
j_gene: TRBJ1-1
v_gene: TRBV29-1
abundance: .
CDR3aa: CSVARNTEAFF
CDR3nt: TGCAGCGTTGCCCGGAACACTGAAGCTTTCTTT

d_gene: TRBD1
j_gene: TRBJ1-3
v_gene: TRBV11-1
abundance: .
CDR3aa: CASRNHQGQKSGNTIYF
CDR3nt: TGTGCCAGCAGGAACCACCAGGGACAGAAATCTGGAAACACCATATATTTT

d_gene: .
j_gene: TRBJ2-4
v_gene: TRBV21-1
abundance: once
CDR3aa: CASSKHQDVRTSARRGCAKNIQYF
CDR3nt: TGTGCCAGCAGCAAGCACCAGGATGTTAGGACTAGCGCCAGAAGAGGGTGCGCCAAAAACATTCAGTACTTC

d_gene: .
j_gene: TRBJ2-4
v_gene: TRBV5-6
abundance: .
CDR3aa: CASSWAGNKNIQYF
CDR3nt: TGTGCCAGCAGCTGGGCGGGGAACAAAAACATTCAGTACTTC

d_gene: .
j_gene: TRBJ2-7
v_gene: TRBV6-5
abundance: .
CDR3aa: CASSYSASVGYEQYF
CDR3nt: TGTGCCAGCAGTTACTCAGCTAGCGTGGGCTACGAGCAGTACTTC

d_gene: TRBD2
j_gene: TRBJ2-7
v_gene: TRBV29-1
abundance: .
CDR3aa: CSVETPLAGGPYEQYF
CDR3nt: TGCAGCGTTGAGACGCCACTAGCGGGAGGCCCCTACGAGCAGTACTTC

d_gene: .
j_gene: TRBJ2-1
v_gene: TRBV25-1
abundance: .
CDR3aa: CASSEHPRTGSYNEQFF
CDR3nt: TGTGCCAGCAGTGAACACCCTCGGACTGGCTCCTACAATGAGCAGTTCTTC

d_gene: .
j_gene: TRBJ2-6
v_gene: TRBV25-1
abundance: .
CDR3aa: CASSDSSSGANVLTF
CDR3nt: TGTGCCAGCAGTGACTCGAGCTCTGGGGCCAACGTCCTGACTTTC

d_gene: .
j_gene: TRBJ1-4
v_gene: TRBV7-9
abundance: .
CDR3aa: CSSSPSPIATNEKLFF
CDR3nt: TGTTCCAGCAGCCCTAGCCCTATTGCAACTAATGAAAAACTGTTTTTT

d_gene: .
j_gene: TRBJ1-5
v_gene: TRBV6-5
abundance: once
CDR3aa: CASRTGPGNQPQHF
CDR3nt: TGTGCCAGCAGAACCGGGCCAGGGAATCAGCCCCAGCATTTT

d_gene: .
j_gene: TRBJ2-7
v_gene: TRBV2
abundance: .
CDR3aa: CASSVHSYEQYF
CDR3nt: TGTGCCAGCAGTGTACACTCCTACGAGCAGTACTTC

d_gene: .
j_gene: TRBJ1-1
v_gene: TRBV11-2
abundance: .
CDR3aa: CASSARTFNTEAFF
CDR3nt: TGTGCCAGCAGCGCCCGGACTTTTAACACTGAAGCTTTCTTT

d_gene: .
j_gene: TRBJ2-7
v_gene: TRBV10-3
abundance: few
CDR3aa: CAISAGSHEQYF
CDR3nt: TGTGCCATCAGTGCAGGGTCCCACGAGCAGTACTTC

d_gene: .
j_gene: TRBJ2-7
v_gene: TRBV6-1
abundance: .
CDR3aa: CASSVRGAIPYEQYF
CDR3nt: TGTGCCAGCAGTGTGCGTGGGGCTATACCCTACGAGCAGTACTTC

d_gene: .
j_gene: TRBJ1-1
v_gene: TRBV6-5
abundance: .
CDR3aa: CASSYEASMNTEAFF
CDR3nt: TGTGCCAGCAGTTACGAGGCCTCCATGAACACTGAAGCTTTCTTT

d_gene: .
j_gene: TRBJ2-2
v_gene: TRBV5-4
abundance: .
CDR3aa: CASRFATSAAGELFF
CDR3nt: TGTGCCAGCAGATTTGCGACTTCCGCGGCCGGGGAGCTGTTTTTT